This T cell receptor (beta chain) appears in the sequencing data of a study of blood T cells in healthy people across ages (dated by TCRdb to about 2015). About the investigation overall: In model experiments, roughly one uniquely barcoded TCR beta cDNA molecule per two T cells was captured by template switching. To avoid experimental bias, donors of different ages were randomly spread across the sequencing lanes. Age-related changes in TCR beta repertoire diversity were measured in the study by deep sequencing normalized with unique cDNA molecular identifiers. Four age groups were formed from the donors: young (average 16 years), middle-aged (approximately 40), aged (about 62) and long-lived (roughly 81). Using the same blood draw, the study looked at two additional independent replicas of 1 million unique cDNA reads for two donors, one aged 18 to 30 and the other aged 80 or older. Overall study outcomes, separate from this receptor: Donor CMV infection status was unknown, potentially confounding age-related changes in expanded clonotypes. Estimates of total diversity based on one million sequenced T cells were regarded as lower bounds and as underestimates. Since profiling was done on bulk unsorted PBMCs, naive and antigen-experienced compartments could not be conclusively compared. As age increased, observed TCR beta diversity per million T cells dropped in a roughly linear way, and a significant reduction was already evident by age 40. A strong correlation was found between observed TCR beta diversity and the percentage of naive T cells measured by flow cytometry. Compared with the aged group, the long-lived group had more naive CD4+ T cells, fewer expanded clones and increased TCR diversity, suggesting age selection.

The donors were 40 or so Caucasian individuals from Russia, aged 6 to 90 years, who were systemically healthy. Around 9.7 milliliters of peripheral blood were collected from each donor into EDTA-treated Vacutainer tubes. PBMCs were isolated by Ficoll-Paque density-gradient centrifugation, with at least 6.5 million obtained per sample. Trizol reagent was used to extract total RNA from PBMCs, with at least 5.5 micrograms per sample. For every donor, an aliquot of PBMCs went through flow cytometry to measure the percentages of naive CD45RAhigh/CD27high T cells. Taken from cysteine to phenylalanine, the CDR3 has 15 residues. Of all the DNA, just the CDR3 is kept, 45 bases in frame from base 1. The germline V gene yields MDHEN for CDR1 and SYDVKM for CDR2. The germline V end is reduced by 5 bases and the J end by 9 bases; junction bases left unmatched: 6. The library was produced with 5' RACE. Sequencing used an Illumina HiSeq 2500. The second PCR ran for roughly 7 to 12 cycles and used a J-beta primer mix along with a sample-barcoded 5' primer. A template-switch 5' adaptor carrying 12 random nucleotides introduced a unique molecular identifier onto each TCR beta cDNA molecule. At least 2.5 million CDR3-containing paired-end reads were obtained from each sample. First-strand cDNA synthesis was performed from all RNA using the Mint cDNA synthesis kit, with priming by a TRBC-specific oligonucleotide. Following uracil-DNA glycosylase treatment, a first 18-cycle PCR with universal primers M1SS and BC2_uni_R was performed on all cDNA. On the study's bioinformatics: Each sample was normalized by randomly selecting 1 million high-quality reads, each carrying a distinct molecular identifier. Instead of being binned into consensus sequences, reads with shared molecular identifiers were discarded. CDR3 identification, clonotype clustering and error correction used MiTCR with a Q25 quality threshold and the strictest error-elimination algorithm. A nonparametric unseen species model with Euler transformation was used to estimate a lower bound on total TCR beta diversity. TCRdb trimmed public reads at Q25 via fastp, called clones via MiXCR and kept in-frame beta chains. Under each unique CDR3 protein, matching rows form one entry showing the most common genes and DNA. The V and J calls were not made by the authors but by TCRdb's processing. The sample data list 850,000 to 1,000,000 distinct CDR3 sequences, and roughly 51% of these were observed just once. Jointly, the top ten make up 20% to 25% of the sample.

This clonotype was recorded once. Its antigen is not yet known. No much larger clonotype is one base removed from it; base qualities were not supplied. Rearrangement joined TRBV28 to TRBJ2-1; 14 nucleotides in the junction match TRBD2. The source is a woman aged 60-70 years in good health. The sequenced sample consisted of blood. The CDR3 protein is CASSPTSGRAVEQFF. The nucleotide sequence reads as follows: TGTGCCAGCAGTCCGACTAGCGGGAGGGCGGTTGAGCAGTTCTTC.